This paragraph covers one T cell receptor (beta chain) sequence. The antigen is not known. The data are from a study of T cell repertoires in aging, cancer and after chemotherapy. Across the study: Healthy donor repertoires were recorded over several months to years and showed clear clonal overlap.

TRB rearrangements spanning V, D and J were amplified using mixed TRB-A/B primers. In TCRdb, the multiplex PCR reads were re-called with MiXCR into one record per CDR3 protein. The repertoire holds more than 8,000 distinct CDR3 sequences, with roughly two fifths as singletons. Looked up from germline, CDR1 is MNHEY and CDR2 is SMNVEV (reference sequence). V lost 7 bases and J lost 5; bases outside the gene matches: 10. The CDR3 totals 14 residues. The study, taken as a whole, reports: Age-matched healthy donors had significantly more diverse, less clonal blood TCR repertoires than untreated cancer patients.

TCR beta rearrangements were amplified from peripheral blood genomic DNA. Sequencing input: blood. The TCR comes from a human donor in good health. The chain combines TRBV27 with TRBJ1-1; 7 bases are a match to TRBD1. CDR3 loop: CASTSGGLGTEAFF. For the CDR3, the DNA is TGTGCCAGCACCTCAGGGGGGCTGGGTACTGAAGCTTTCTTT.